Listed below are T cell receptor beta chains from one sample, sequenced in a study of PD-1 blockade in mismatch repair-deficient tumors. TCRdb keeps only in-frame clones here, not all; method: immunoSEQ multiplex PCR. The sample consists of 70,000 to 90,000 clones, roughly 80% of them appearing once. Sample: peripheral blood, taken 44 weeks after starting pembrolizumab. These TCRs come from an adult with mismatch repair-deficient cancer. Both conserved end residues are part of each CDR3. A D gene is named only where the DNA matches it firmly. Part of the rows lack a size; the others show once, few, many or a class for expanded clones.

size	D	V	J	DNA	CDR3
-	-	TRBV6-4	TRBJ1-5	TGTGCCAGCAGTGACTCGATGGGGGACCGGACCTATAGCAATCAGCCCCAGCATTTT	CASSDSMGDRTYSNQPQHF
-	-	TRBV6-5	TRBJ1-1	TGTGCCAGCAGCCCTATGAACACTGAAGCTTTCTTT	CASSPMNTEAFF
-	-	TRBV10-3	TRBJ2-3	TGTGCCACCCGTGGATTAGCGGACACAGATACGCAGTATTTT	CATRGLADTDTQYF
-	TRBD2	TRBV27	TRBJ2-1	TGTGCCAGCAGACTTAGCGGGAGGGCCTTCTCGGAGCAGTTCTTC	CASRLSGRAFSEQFF
-	-	TRBV11-2	TRBJ2-3	TGTGCCAGCAGCTTAGATCTCTGGGATACGCAGTATTTT	CASSLDLWDTQYF
-	TRBD1	TRBV5-1	TRBJ2-3	TGCGCCAGCAGCTTAACAGGGGGCCACGATACGCAGTATTTT	CASSLTGGHDTQYF
-	TRBD2	TRBV27	TRBJ2-3	TGTGCCAGCAGTTTCCGGCTAGCGGGACCCACTGATACGCAGTATTTT	CASSFRLAGPTDTQYF
-	TRBD2	TRBV7-9	TRBJ2-3	TGTGCCAGCAGCCTAAGAGCGGGAGCTTGGGCAGATACGCAGTATTTT	CASSLRAGAWADTQYF
-	-	TRBV7-3	TRBJ2-1	TGTGCCAGCAGCCAGGACGCGTCCTACAATGAGCAGTTCTTC	CASSQDASYNEQFF
-	TRBD2	TRBV28	TRBJ2-1	TGTGCCAGCAGCGGGCGGGAGGGCGGTCGGTGGGAGCAGTTCTTC	CASSGREGGRWEQFF
once	-	TRBV27	TRBJ2-3	TGTGCCAGCAGCCCCGGACAGCGCACAGATACGCAGTATTTT	CASSPGQRTDTQYF
-	-	TRBV30	TRBJ1-5	TGTGCCTGGAGTGTCGGGGGAAGTCAGCCCCAGCATTTT	CAWSVGGSQPQHF
-	TRBD1	TRBV19	TRBJ1-1	TGTGCCAGTACTACGGACAGGCGCGCTGGCACTGAAGCTTTCTTT	CASTTDRRAGTEAFF
-	-	TRBV7-3	TRBJ2-7	TGTGCCAGCAGCCCGATGGGTATTGTCCGCGAGCAGTACTTC	CASSPMGIVREQYF
-	-	TRBV7-8	TRBJ2-1	TGTGCCAGCAGAAGAGGACCTAAGGAAGATGAGCAGTTCTTC	CASRRGPKEDEQFF
-	-	TRBV5-1	TRBJ1-2	TGCGCCAGCAGCTTGGAGCCGGGAATGAACTATGGCTACACCTTC	CASSLEPGMNYGYTF
-	TRBD2	TRBV9	TRBJ2-1	TGTGCCAGCAGCCCCGGGACTAGCGGGAGGGCCGGGTCCTACAATGAGCAGTTCTTC	CASSPGTSGRAGSYNEQFF
few	-	TRBV7-7	TRBJ2-2	TGTGCTAGCAGCATGGACTCCGGGGAGCTGTTTTTT	CASSMDSGELFF
-	-	TRBV19	TRBJ2-7	TGTGCCAGTAGTATAGATCCGGGCAGGGAATACGAGCAGTACTTC	CASSIDPGREYEQYF
once	-	TRBV5-8	TRBJ1-5	TGTGCCAGCAGCTTGGTTGGGGGGCATGGGGATGGGCCCCAGCATTTT	CASSLVGGHGDGPQHF
few	-	TRBV29-1	TRBJ2-7	TGCAGCGTACAGGGCAGGGGCTACGAGCAGTACTTC	CSVQGRGYEQYF
-	TRBD1	TRBV11-2	TRBJ1-4	TGTGCCAGCAGCGTGACAGGGGCAACTAATGAAAAACTGTTTTTT	CASSVTGATNEKLFF
few	-	TRBV18	TRBJ1-4	TGTGCCAGCTCACCCATGACCGGAGATGAAAAACTGTTTTTT	CASSPMTGDEKLFF
-	-	TRBV5-6	TRBJ2-3	TGTGCCAGCAGCCCCCCGCCAGATACGCAGTATTTT	CASSPPPDTQYF
once	TRBD1	TRBV10-3	TRBJ2-3	TGTGCCATCAGTGAGTCGAACGGGACAGAAAAAAAAGATACGCAGTATTTT	CAISESNGTEKKDTQYF
-	-	TRBV7-9	TRBJ2-7	TGTGCCAGCAGCTTAGAGTTTTACGAGCAGTACTTC	CASSLEFYEQYF
-	TRBD1	TRBV29-1	TRBJ2-7	TGCAGCGCCTGGGACAGAACCTACGAGCAGTACTTC	CSAWDRTYEQYF
-	TRBD1	TRBV2	TRBJ1-5	TGTGCCAGCAGTCCCGGGACAGACGTCAGCAATCAGCCCCAGCATTTT	CASSPGTDVSNQPQHF
-	-	TRBV15	TRBJ2-2	TGTGCCACCAGCAGCCCCTTAGACAGTGCGAACACCGGGGAGCTGTTTTTT	CATSSPLDSANTGELFF
-	TRBD2	TRBV7-2	TRBJ2-4	TGTGCCAGCAGCGTGGGACTAGCGGGGGTACAAAACATTCAGTACTTC	CASSVGLAGVQNIQYF
-	-	TRBV25-1	TRBJ1-1	TGTGCCAGCAGTCCCACAGGAAATGTCATTGAAGCTTTCTTT	CASSPTGNVIEAFF
-	TRBD1	TRBV9	TRBJ1-1	TGTGCCAGCAGCCCTCGGACAGGATGGGATGAAGCTTTCTTT	CASSPRTGWDEAFF
-	-	TRBV10-2	TRBJ1-2	TGCGCCAGCAGTGAGTCGGGGGGCTATGGCTACACCTTC	CASSESGGYGYTF
once	TRBD1	TRBV19	TRBJ1-2	TGTGCCAGTAGTCTCCAGGGGGCCGGTAACTATGGCTACACCTTC	CASSLQGAGNYGYTF
-	-	TRBV19	TRBJ1-2	TGTGCCAGTAGTATGGACAGTTACTATGGCTACACCTTC	CASSMDSYYGYTF
once	-	TRBV2	TRBJ1-5	TGTGCCAGCAGGGCGGACACCGTAGGCAATCAGCCCCAGCATTTT	CASRADTVGNQPQHF
-	TRBD1	TRBV9	TRBJ2-3	TGTGCCAGCAGTCGTAGGGGGACAGCAAGCACAGATACGCAGTATTTT	CASSRRGTASTDTQYF
once	-	TRBV5-1	TRBJ1-4	TGCGCCAGCAGCAAGAACCCTGTAGCAACTAATGAAAAACTGTTTTTT	CASSKNPVATNEKLFF
-	-	TRBV5-8	TRBJ1-1	TGTGCCAGCAGCTTGGCTGGGGAGGGCACTGAAGCTTTCTTT	CASSLAGEGTEAFF